This note documents a single TCR beta chain sequence. Individuals drawn from 20 to 25 US areas were roughly 18 to 95 years old. Assignments of participants to cohorts depended upon their own reported clinical history. The assay was immunoSEQ multiplex PCR, and TCRdb's table has in-frame clones only and misses some. The sample shows 150,000 to 250,000 clones, around 81% of them seen only once. CDR1 and CDR2 (germline): MGHRA, YSYEKL. The CDR3 runs 15 residues. With 4 bases removed from V and 5 bases from J, the gap between germline ends came to 17 bases. This sample was taken from a study of blood T cell repertoires in COVID-19. Whole-study context: COVID-19 samples collected from the United States, Italy and Spain covered acute and convalescent phases.

The chain uses TRBV4-1 and TRBJ1-2, with TRBD1 as a possible D gene (6 bases). Sequencing used PBMCs or T cells enriched from blood (not recorded which). The source is a man aged 40-49 years who had recovered from COVID-19. The CDR3 is CASSLQDRPGYGYTF. The CDR3 region has the DNA TGCGCCAGCAGCCTTCAAGACAGGCCTGGGTATGGCTACACCTTC.